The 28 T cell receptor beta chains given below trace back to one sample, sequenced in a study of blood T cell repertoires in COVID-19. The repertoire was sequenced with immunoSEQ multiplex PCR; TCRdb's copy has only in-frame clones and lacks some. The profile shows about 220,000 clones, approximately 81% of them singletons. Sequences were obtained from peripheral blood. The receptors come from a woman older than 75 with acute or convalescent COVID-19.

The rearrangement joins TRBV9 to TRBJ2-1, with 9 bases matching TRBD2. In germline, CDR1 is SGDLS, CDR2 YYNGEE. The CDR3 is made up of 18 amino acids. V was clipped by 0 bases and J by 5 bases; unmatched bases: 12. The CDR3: CASSVVGGGAGINNEQFF. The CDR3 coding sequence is TGTGCCAGCAGCGTAGTAGGCGGGGGGGCCGGCATAAACAATGAGCAGTTCTTC.

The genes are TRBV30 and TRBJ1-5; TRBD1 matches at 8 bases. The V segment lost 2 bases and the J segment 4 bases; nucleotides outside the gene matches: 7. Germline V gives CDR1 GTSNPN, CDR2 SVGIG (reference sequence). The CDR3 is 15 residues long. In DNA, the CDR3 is TGTGCCTGGAGTTCGTTGACAGGGGCTAATCAGCCCCAGCATTTT. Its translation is CAWSSLTGANQPQHF. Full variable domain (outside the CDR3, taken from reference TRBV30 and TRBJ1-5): SQTIHQWPATLVQPVGSPLSLECTVEGTSNPNLYWYRQAAGRGLQLLFYSVGIGQISSEVPQNLSASRPQDRQFILSSKKLLLSDSGFYLCAWSSLTGANQPQHFGDGTRLSIL.

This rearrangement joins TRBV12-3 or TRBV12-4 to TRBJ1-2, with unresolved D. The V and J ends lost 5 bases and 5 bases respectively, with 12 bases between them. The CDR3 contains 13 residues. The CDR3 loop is CASSPLVGYGYTF. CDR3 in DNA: TGTGCCAGCAGTCCGCTGGTCGGTTATGGCTACACCTTC.

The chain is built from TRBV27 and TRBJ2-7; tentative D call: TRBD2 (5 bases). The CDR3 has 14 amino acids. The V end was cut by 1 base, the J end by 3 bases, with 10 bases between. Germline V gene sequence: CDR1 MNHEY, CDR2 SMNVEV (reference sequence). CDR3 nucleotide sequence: TGTGCCAGCAGTTTATACGGGAACAGCTACGAGCAGTACTTC. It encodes CASSLYGNSYEQYF.

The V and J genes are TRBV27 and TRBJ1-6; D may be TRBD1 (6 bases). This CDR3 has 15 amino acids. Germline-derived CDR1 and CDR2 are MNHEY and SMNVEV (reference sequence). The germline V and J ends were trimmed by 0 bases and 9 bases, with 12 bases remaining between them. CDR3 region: CASSLSPGGASPLHF. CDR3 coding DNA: TGTGCCAGCAGTTTATCGCCCGGGGGGGCTTCACCCCTCCACTTT.

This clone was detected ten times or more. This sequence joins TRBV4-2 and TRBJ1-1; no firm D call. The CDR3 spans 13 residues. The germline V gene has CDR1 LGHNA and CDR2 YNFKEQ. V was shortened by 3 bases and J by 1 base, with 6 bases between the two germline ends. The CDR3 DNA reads TGTGCCAGCAGCCAGAGGGAGAACACTGAAGCTTTCTTT. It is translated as CASSQRENTEAFF.

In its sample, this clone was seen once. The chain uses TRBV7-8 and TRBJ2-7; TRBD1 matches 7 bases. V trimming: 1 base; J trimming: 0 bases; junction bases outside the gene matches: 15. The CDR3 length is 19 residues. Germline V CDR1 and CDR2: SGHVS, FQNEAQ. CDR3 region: CASSLGLVSSRDSSYEQYF. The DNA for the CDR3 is TGTGCCAGCAGCTTAGGGTTAGTGTCCAGCCGGGACAGCTCCTACGAGCAGTACTTC.

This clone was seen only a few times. DNA for the CDR3: TGTGCCAGTAGTAACACCGGGACAGGCCCGAACACCGGGGAGCTGTTTTTT. Translated: CASSNTGTGPNTGELFF. The rearrangement joins TRBV19 to TRBJ2-2, with 8 bases that match TRBD1. The length of the CDR3 is 17 residues. CDR1 LNHDA and CDR2 SQIVND come from the germline V gene (reference sequence). V dropped 4 bases and J dropped 0; count of bases not matched to a gene: 7.

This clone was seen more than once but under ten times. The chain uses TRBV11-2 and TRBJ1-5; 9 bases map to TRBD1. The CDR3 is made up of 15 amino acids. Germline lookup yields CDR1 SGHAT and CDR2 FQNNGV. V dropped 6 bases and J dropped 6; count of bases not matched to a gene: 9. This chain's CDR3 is CASSSDRGIGQPQHF. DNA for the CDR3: TGTGCCAGCAGTTCGGACAGGGGAATTGGTCAGCCCCAGCATTTT.

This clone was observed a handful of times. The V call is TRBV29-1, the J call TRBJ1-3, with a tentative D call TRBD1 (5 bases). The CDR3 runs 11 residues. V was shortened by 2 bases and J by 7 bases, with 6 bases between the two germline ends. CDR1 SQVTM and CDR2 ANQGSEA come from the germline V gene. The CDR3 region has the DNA TGCAGCGTTGAATCAGGGAACACCATATATTTT. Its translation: CSVESGNTIYF.

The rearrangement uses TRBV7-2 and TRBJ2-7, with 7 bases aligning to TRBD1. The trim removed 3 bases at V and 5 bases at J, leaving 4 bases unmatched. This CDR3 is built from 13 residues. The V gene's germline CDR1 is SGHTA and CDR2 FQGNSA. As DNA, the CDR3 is TGTGCCAGCAGCTTCAGGGGGTTGAACGAGCAGTACTTC. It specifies CASSFRGLNEQYF.

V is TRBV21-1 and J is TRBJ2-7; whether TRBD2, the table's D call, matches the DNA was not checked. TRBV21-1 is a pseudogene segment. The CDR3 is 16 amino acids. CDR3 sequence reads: CASSRDSPRSSYEQYF. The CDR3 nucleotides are TGTGCCAGCAGCAGGGACTCCCCTAGGAGCTCCTACGAGCAGTACTTC.

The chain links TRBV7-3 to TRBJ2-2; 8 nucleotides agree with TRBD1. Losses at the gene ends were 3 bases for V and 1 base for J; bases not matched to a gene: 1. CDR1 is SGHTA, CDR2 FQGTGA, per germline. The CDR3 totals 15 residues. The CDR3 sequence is CASSLGTGNTGELFF. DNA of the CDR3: TGTGCCAGCAGCTTGGGGACAGGGAACACCGGGGAGCTGTTTTTT. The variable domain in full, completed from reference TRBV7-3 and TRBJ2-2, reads GAGVSQTPSNKVTEKGKYVELRCDPISGHTALYWYRQSLGQGPEFLIYFQGTGAADDSGLPNDRFFAVRPEGSVSTLKIQRTERGDSAVYLCASSLGTGNTGELFFGEGSRLTVL.

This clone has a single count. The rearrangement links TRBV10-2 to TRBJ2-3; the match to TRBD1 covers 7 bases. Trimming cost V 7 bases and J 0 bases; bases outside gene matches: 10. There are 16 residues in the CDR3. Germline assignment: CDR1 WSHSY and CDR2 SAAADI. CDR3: CASINRGLWSTDTQYF. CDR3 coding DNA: TGCGCCAGCATTAACAGGGGCCTTTGGAGCACAGATACGCAGTATTTT.

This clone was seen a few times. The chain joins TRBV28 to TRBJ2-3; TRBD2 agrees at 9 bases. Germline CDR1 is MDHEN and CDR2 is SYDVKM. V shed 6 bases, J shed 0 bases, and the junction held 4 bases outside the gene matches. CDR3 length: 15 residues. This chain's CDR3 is CASRKGLASTDTQYF. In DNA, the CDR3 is TGTGCCAGCAGAAAGGGACTAGCTAGCACAGATACGCAGTATTTT.

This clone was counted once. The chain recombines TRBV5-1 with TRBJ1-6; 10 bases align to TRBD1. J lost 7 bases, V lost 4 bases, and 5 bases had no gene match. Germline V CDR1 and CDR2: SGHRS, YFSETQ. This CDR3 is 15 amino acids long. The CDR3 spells CASSQVTGGNSPLHF. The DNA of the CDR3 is TGCGCCAGCAGCCAGGTGACAGGGGGCAATTCACCCCTCCACTTT. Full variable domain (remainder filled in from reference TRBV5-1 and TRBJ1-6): KAGVTQTPRYLIKTRGQQVTLSCSPISGHRSVSWYQQTPGQGLQFLFEYFSETQRNKGNFPGRFSGRQFSNSRSEMNVSTLELGDSALYLCASSQVTGGNSPLHFGNGTRLTVT.

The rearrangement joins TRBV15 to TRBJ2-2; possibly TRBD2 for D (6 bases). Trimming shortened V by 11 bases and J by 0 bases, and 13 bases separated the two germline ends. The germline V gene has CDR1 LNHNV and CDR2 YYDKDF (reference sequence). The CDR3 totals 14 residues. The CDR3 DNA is TGTGCCGCGGGGACTGGCTCGAACACCGGGGAGCTGTTTTTT. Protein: CAAGTGSNTGELFF.

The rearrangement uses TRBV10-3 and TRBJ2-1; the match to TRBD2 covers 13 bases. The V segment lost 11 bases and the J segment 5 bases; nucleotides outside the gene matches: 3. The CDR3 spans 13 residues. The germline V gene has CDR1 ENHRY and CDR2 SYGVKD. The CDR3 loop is CAFGLAGDNEQFF. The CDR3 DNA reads TGTGCCTTTGGACTAGCGGGGGACAATGAGCAGTTCTTC.

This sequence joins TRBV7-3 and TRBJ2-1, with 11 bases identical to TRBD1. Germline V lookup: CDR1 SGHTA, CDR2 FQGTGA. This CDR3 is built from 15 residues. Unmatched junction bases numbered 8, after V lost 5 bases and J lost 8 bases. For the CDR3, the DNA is TGTGCCAGCAGCCTTAGGGACAGGGGGATTGATGAGCAGTTCTTC. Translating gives CASSLRDRGIDEQFF.

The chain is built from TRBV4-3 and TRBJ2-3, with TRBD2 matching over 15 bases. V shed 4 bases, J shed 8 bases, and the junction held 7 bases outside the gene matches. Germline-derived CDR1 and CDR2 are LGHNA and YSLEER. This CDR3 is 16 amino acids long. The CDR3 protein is CASSPGLAGGFGTQYF. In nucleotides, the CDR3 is TGCGCCAGCAGCCCTGGACTAGCGGGGGGGTTTGGTACGCAGTATTTT.

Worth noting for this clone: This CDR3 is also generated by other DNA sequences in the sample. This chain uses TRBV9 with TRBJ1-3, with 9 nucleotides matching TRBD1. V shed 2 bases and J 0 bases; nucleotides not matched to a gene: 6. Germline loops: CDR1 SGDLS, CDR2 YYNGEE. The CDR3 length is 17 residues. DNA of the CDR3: TGTGCCAGCAGCGTCGGGGGACAGGGCTCCTCTGGAAACACCATATATTTT. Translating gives CASSVGGQGSSGNTIYF.

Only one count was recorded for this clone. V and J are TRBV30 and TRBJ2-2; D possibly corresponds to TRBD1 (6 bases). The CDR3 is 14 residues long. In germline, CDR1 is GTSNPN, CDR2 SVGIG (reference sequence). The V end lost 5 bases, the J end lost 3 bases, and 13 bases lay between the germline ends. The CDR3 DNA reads TGTGCCTGGGAGCAGGGGTTGGACACCGGGGAGCTGTTTTTT. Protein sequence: CAWEQGLDTGELFF.

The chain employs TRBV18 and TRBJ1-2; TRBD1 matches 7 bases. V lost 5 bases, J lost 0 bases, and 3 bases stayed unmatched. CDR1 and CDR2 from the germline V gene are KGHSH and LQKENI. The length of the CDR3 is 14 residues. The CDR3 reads CASSYDRANYGYTF. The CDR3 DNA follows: TGTGCCAGCTCATACGACAGGGCTAACTATGGCTACACCTTC. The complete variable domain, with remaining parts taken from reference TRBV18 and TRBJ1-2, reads NAGVMQNPRHLVRRRGQEARLRCSPMKGHSHVYWYRQLPEEGLKFMVYLQKENIIDESGMPKERFSAEFPKEGPSILRIQQVVRGDSAAYFCASSYDRANYGYTFGSGTRLTVV.

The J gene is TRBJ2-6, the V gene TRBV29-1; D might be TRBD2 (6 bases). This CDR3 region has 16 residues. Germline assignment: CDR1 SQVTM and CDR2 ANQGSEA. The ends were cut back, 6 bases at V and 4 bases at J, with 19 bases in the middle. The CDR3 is CSVSEGYQWGANVLTF. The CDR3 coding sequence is TGCAGCGTATCGGAGGGATACCAGTGGGGGGCCAACGTCCTGACTTTC. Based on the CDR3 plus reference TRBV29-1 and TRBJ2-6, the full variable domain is SAVISQKPSRDICQRGTSLTIQCQVDSQVTMMFWYRQQPGQSLTLIATANQGSEATYESGFVIDKFPISRPNLTFSTLTVSNMSPEDSSIYLCSVSEGYQWGANVLTFGAGSRLTVL.

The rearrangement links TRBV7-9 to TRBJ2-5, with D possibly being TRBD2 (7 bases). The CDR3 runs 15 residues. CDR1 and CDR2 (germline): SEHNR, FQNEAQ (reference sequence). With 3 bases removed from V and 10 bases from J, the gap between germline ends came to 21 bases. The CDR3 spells CASSFIAGAPGVQYF. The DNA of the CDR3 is TGTGCCAGCAGCTTTATTGCGGGGGCGCCGGGCGTCCAGTACTTC.

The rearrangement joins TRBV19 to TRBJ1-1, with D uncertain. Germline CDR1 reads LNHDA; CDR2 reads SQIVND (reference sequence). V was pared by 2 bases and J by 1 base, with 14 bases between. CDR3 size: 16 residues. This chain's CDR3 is CASSIPTARWNTEAFF. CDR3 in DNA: TGTGCCAGTAGTATACCCACAGCCCGGTGGAACACTGAAGCTTTCTTT.

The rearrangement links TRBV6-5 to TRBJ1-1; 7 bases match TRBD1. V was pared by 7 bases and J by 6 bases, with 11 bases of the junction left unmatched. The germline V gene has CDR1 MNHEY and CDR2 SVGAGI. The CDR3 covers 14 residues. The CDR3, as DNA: TGTGCCAGCAAAAGACAGGGTTTCGGCGCTGAAGCTTTCTTT. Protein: CASKRQGFGAEAFF.

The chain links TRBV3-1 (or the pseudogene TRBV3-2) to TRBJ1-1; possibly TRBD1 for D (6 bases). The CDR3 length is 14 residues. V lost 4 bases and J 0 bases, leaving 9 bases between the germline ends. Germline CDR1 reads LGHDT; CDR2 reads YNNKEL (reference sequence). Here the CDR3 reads CASSPGHLNTEAFF. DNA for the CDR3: TGTGCCAGCAGCCCGGGACACCTGAACACTGAAGCTTTCTTT.